These 21 T cell receptor beta chains share one sample of origin, sequenced in a study of blood T cell repertoires in COVID-19. Only in-frame clones appear in the TCRdb table, and some are missing; sequencing was by immunoSEQ multiplex PCR. The sample gives 110,000 or so clones, about 75% of which show up once; 15% to 20% is in the top ten. Sequencing was performed on peripheral blood. The origin of the receptors is a woman aged 65 to 85 with acute or convalescent COVID-19.

V and J are TRBV15 and TRBJ1-1, with D perhaps matching TRBD1 (6 bases). The length of the CDR3 is 15 residues. V was trimmed by 0 bases and J by 10 bases, leaving 18 bases between them. Germline CDR1 and CDR2: LNHNV and YYDKDF (reference sequence). This CDR3 reads CATSRDKSRSRGAFF. Written as DNA, the CDR3 is TGTGCCACCAGCAGAGATAAGTCCCGGAGCAGGGGAGCTTTCTTT.

V usage is TRBV15 and J usage is TRBJ2-2, with D tentatively TRBD1 (6 bases). The germline V and J ends were trimmed by 8 bases and 0 bases, with 7 bases remaining between them. The CDR3 consists of 13 residues. Germline lookup yields CDR1 LNHNV and CDR2 YYDKDF (reference sequence). CDR3 region: CATGTPNTGELFF. The CDR3 nucleotides are TGTGCCACCGGGACACCGAACACCGGGGAGCTGTTTTTT.

This chain uses TRBV4-3 with TRBJ1-2; D is ambiguous. Germline assignment: CDR1 LGHNA and CDR2 YSLEER. V shed 5 bases and J shed 10 bases, with 20 bases lying between them. This CDR3 comprises 14 residues. The CDR3 DNA reads TGCGCCAGCAGCTGGTCGTATAGGTCTGAGGACTACACCTTC. Translated: CASSWSYRSEDYTF.

This clone was detected a few times. The chain combines TRBV27 with TRBJ2-7, with TRBD2 matching 8 bases. The CDR3 length is 13 residues. Germline lookup yields CDR1 MNHEY and CDR2 SMNVEV (reference sequence). V lost 6 bases, J lost 4 bases, and 5 bases stayed unmatched. In nucleotides, the CDR3 is TGTGCCAGCAGCGAGCGGGGGTGGTACGAGCAGTACTTC. Protein product: CASSERGWYEQYF.

Notes on this clone: The sample contains more than one DNA sequence encoding this CDR3. The V gene is TRBV5-1, the J gene TRBJ2-5, with 8 bases that match TRBD1. The CDR3 extends over 14 amino acids. V lost 0 bases to trimming and J lost 4 bases; unmatched junction nucleotides: 2. Germline-derived CDR1 and CDR2 are SGHRS and YFSETQ. The CDR3 DNA reads as TGCGCCAGCAGCTTGGGGACAGGGAGAGAGACCCAGTACTTC. This sequence encodes CASSLGTGRETQYF.

The gene calls are TRBV18 and TRBJ2-5; 13 nucleotides agree with TRBD2. There are 19 residues in the CDR3. Germline V lookup: CDR1 KGHSH, CDR2 LQKENI. Losses at the gene ends were 3 bases for V and 4 bases for J; bases not matched to a gene: 14. The CDR3 nucleotides read TGTGCCAGCTCACCCGGACTAGCGGGGGCCACTCTCCTACGAGAGACCCAGTACTTC. This codes for CASSPGLAGATLLRETQYF.

The V and J genes are TRBV11-2 and TRBJ1-1; D gene uncertain. Germline V gene sequence: CDR1 SGHAT, CDR2 FQNNGV. The length of the CDR3 is 16 residues. V was pared by 5 bases and J by 0 bases, with 16 bases between. Here the CDR3 DNA reads TGTGCCAGCAGCCCCGGGTGGGAGACAATGAACACTGAAGCTTTCTTT. Protein sequence: CASSPGWETMNTEAFF.

The rearrangement uses TRBV15 and TRBJ1-3, with D maybe TRBD1 (6 bases). Germline values: CDR1 LNHNV, CDR2 YYDKDF (reference sequence). V was shortened by 4 bases and J by 3 bases, with 10 bases between the two germline ends. The CDR3 has 14 residues. As DNA, the CDR3 is TGTGCCACCAGCACGGACAGAATTGGAAACACCATATATTTT. Its translation: CATSTDRIGNTIYF.

The chain recombines TRBV19 with TRBJ1-5; 7 bases are shared with TRBD1. The CDR3 has 15 amino acids. Germline CDR1 reads LNHDA; CDR2 reads SQIVND (reference sequence). V lost 5 bases to trimming and J lost 3 bases; unmatched junction nucleotides: 7. CDR3 nucleotide sequence: TGTGCCAGTAGTCCCATGGGACAGCCCAATCAGCCCCAGCATTTT. Translated, it gives CASSPMGQPNQPQHF.

The chain employs TRBV5-1 and TRBJ2-2; D might be TRBD2 (5 bases). V was shortened by 5 bases and J by 5 bases, with 10 bases between the two germline ends. The germline gives CDR1 SGHRS, CDR2 YFSETQ. The CDR3 has 13 amino acids. The DNA for the CDR3 is TGCGCCAGCAGGAGGGATGAGACCGGGGAGCTGTTTTTT. Amino acids: CASRRDETGELFF.

This sequence joins TRBV9 and TRBJ1-6; unclear D gene. Trimming shortened V by 0 bases and J by 8 bases, and 12 bases separated the two germline ends. Germline V gene data show CDR1 as SGDLS and CDR2 as YYNGEE. The CDR3 is 15 amino acids. The CDR3 is CASSVDAETYSPLHF. The CDR3 nucleotides read TGTGCCAGCAGCGTAGACGCAGAAACATATTCACCCCTCCACTTT.

A few counts support this clone. The V call is TRBV27, the J call TRBJ1-2; 10 bases match TRBD1. J lost 8 bases, V lost 6 bases, and 9 bases had no gene match. This CDR3 is built from 14 residues. Germline assignment: CDR1 MNHEY and CDR2 SMNVEV (reference sequence). For the CDR3, the DNA is TGTGCCAGCAGATCCAGACAGGGGGCGTCCGGCTACACCTTC. It translates to CASRSRQGASGYTF.

J is TRBJ1-1 and V is TRBV2; D gene unclear. Per germline, CDR1 SNHLY and CDR2 FYNNEI. The CDR3 is 16 amino acids. Deletions cut 2 bases from V and 1 base from J, with 14 bases between. CDR3 in amino acids: CASSEMPGLRNTEAFF. The CDR3 DNA reads as TGTGCCAGCAGTGAAATGCCCGGACTCAGGAACACTGAAGCTTTCTTT.

There are a few counts of this clone. The CDR3 reads CATLQDRPTVGQPQHF. The CDR3 bases are TGTGCAACACTTCAAGATCGGCCGACAGTCGGTCAGCCCCAGCATTTT. This chain connects TRBV6-6 to TRBJ1-5; D might be TRBD1 (5 bases). Germline CDR1 reads MNHNY; CDR2 reads SVGAGI (reference sequence). The CDR3 spans 16 residues.

The sample holds one count of this clone. V gene TRBV6-5 combines with J gene TRBJ2-2; TRBD1 aligns across 9 bases. Germline V lookup: CDR1 MNHEY, CDR2 SVGAGI. The V gene end was trimmed by 8 bases and the J gene end by 7 bases; junction bases not matched to a gene: 2. The CDR3 length is 12 residues. CDR3 nucleotides: TGTGCCAGCTGGACAGGGGTCGGGGAGCTGTTTTTT. As protein: CASWTGVGELFF.

The rearrangement joins TRBV5-4 to TRBJ2-5, with TRBD1 matching 7 bases. After removal of 0 bases from V and 5 bases from J, the junction contained 10 bases not matched to a gene. The CDR3 has 16 amino acids. The germline CDR1 and CDR2 sequences are SGHNT and YYREEE (reference sequence). The CDR3 coding sequence is TGTGCCAGCAGCTTGGAAGGGGGCCGAATTCTCGAGACCCAGTACTTC. It is translated as CASSLEGGRILETQYF.

CDR3 sequence: CASSLGSGTGSSYEQYF. CDR3 coding DNA: TGTGCCAGCAGCTTGGGCTCCGGGACAGGGAGTTCCTACGAGCAGTACTTC. The chain uses TRBV5-8 and TRBJ2-7; TRBD1 matches 9 bases. The ends lost 0 bases at V and 1 base at J; junction bases unmatched: 8. Germline assignment: CDR1 SGHTS and CDR2 YDEGEE. This CDR3 is 17 amino acids long.

This chain uses TRBV15 with TRBJ2-3; perhaps TRBD2 as D (6 bases). The V gene's germline CDR1 is LNHNV and CDR2 YYDKDF (reference sequence). The CDR3 covers 20 residues. The V end was cut by 0 bases, the J end by 4 bases, with 26 bases between. CDR3 nucleotide sequence: TGTGCCACCAGCAGAGATTCTCCTCGGGGAGGCTCGGGTTGGGCAGATACGCAGTATTTT. Translation: CATSRDSPRGGSGWADTQYF.

The chain employs TRBV5-1 and TRBJ1-2; perhaps TRBD1 as D (6 bases). CDR1 is SGHRS, CDR2 YFSETQ, per germline. There are 14 residues in the CDR3. V lost 0 bases and J 6 bases, leaving 12 bases between the germline ends. CDR3: CASSLEGVVDGYTF. As DNA, the CDR3 is TGCGCCAGCAGCTTGGAGGGGGTGGTCGATGGCTACACCTTC.

This clone was observed once. CDR3 region: CASMRGWTGTNYGYTF. The DNA of the CDR3 is TGTGCCAGCATGCGGGGTTGGACAGGGACTAACTATGGCTACACCTTC. V and J are TRBV7-8 and TRBJ1-2; TRBD1 matches at 8 bases. This CDR3 is built from 16 residues. V gave up 7 bases and J gave up 0 bases; unmatched junction bases: 10. The V gene's germline CDR1 is SGHVS and CDR2 FQNEAQ.

This chain joins TRBV18 and TRBJ2-2, with 9 bases that match TRBD2. Germline loops: CDR1 KGHSH, CDR2 LQKENI. This CDR3 spans 15 amino acids. Trimming took 5 bases from V and 5 from J; bases not matched to a gene: 6. The CDR3 nucleotides are TGTGCCAGCTCATTCAGACTAGCGGATACCGGGGAGCTGTTTTTT. Protein product: CASSFRLADTGELFF. The complete variable domain, with remaining parts taken from reference TRBV18 and TRBJ2-2, reads NAGVMQNPRHLVRRRGQEARLRCSPMKGHSHVYWYRQLPEEGLKFMVYLQKENIIDESGMPKERFSAEFPKEGPSILRIQQVVRGDSAAYFCASSFRLADTGELFFGEGSRLTVL.